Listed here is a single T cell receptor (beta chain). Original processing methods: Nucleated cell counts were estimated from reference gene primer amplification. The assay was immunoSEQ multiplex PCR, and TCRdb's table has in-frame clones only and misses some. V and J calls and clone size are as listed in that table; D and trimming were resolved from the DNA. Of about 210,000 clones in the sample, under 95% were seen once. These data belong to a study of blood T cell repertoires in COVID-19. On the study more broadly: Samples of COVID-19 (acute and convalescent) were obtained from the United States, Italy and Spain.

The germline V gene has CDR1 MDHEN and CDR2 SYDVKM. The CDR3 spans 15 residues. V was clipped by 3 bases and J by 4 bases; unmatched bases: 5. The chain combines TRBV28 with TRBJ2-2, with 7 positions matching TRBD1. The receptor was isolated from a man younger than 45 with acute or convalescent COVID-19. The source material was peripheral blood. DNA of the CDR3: TGTGCCAGCAGTTTCGAGAGGGGGCTCACCGGGGAGCTGTTTTTT. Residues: CASSFERGLTGELFF. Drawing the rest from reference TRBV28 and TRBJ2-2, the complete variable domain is DVKVTQSSRYLVKRTGEKVFLECVQDMDHENMFWYRQDPGLGLRLIYFSYDVKMKEKGDIPEGYSVSREKKERFSLILESASTNQTSMYLCASSFERGLTGELFFGEGSRLTVL.